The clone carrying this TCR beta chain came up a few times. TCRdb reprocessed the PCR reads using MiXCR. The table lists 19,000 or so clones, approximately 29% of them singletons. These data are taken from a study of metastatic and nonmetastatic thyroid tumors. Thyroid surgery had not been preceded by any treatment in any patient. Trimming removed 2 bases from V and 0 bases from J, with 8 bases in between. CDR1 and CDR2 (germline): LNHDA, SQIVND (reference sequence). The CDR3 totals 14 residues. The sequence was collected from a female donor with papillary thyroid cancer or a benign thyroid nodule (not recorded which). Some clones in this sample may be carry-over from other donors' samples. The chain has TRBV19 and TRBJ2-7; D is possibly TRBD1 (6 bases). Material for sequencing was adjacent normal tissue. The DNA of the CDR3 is TGTGCCAGTAGTATAACAGGGAGCTCCTACGAGCAGTACTTC. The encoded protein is CASSITGSSYEQYF.